This T cell receptor beta chain is from a study of cytomegalovirus exposure and HLA in healthy donors. The CDR3 is 13 amino acids. Trimming pared 0 bases from V and 1 base from J, leaving 6 bases between. The V gene's germline CDR1 is GTSNPN and CDR2 SVGIG (reference sequence). As regards this clone: This sample also contains other DNA sequences that code for the same CDR3.

PCR amplification relied on 60 Vbeta primers (plus 13 Jbeta primers). Repertoires were generated with immunoSEQ multiplex PCR, while TCRdb's copy carries only in-frame clones and drops some. The sample carries 200,000 to 250,000 clones, 70% to 85% recorded once. What was sequenced was PBMCs. The rearrangement joins TRBV30 to TRBJ1-1; unclear D gene. The source of this sequence is a woman aged 60-70 years in good health and CMV-seropositive. The CDR3 DNA reads TGTGCCTGGAGTGTACTATCGAACACTGAAGCTTTCTTT. The encoded protein is CAWSVLSNTEAFF.